Described below is a single T cell receptor (beta chain) sequence and its context. Its matching antigen is unknown. This record belongs to a study of shared clonotypes between healthy human individuals. Per the study methods: ImmunoSEQ supplied junction-only sequences lacking quality scores, so filtering was different. Libraries were prepared by immunoSEQ multiplex PCR; TCRdb keeps only in-frame clonotypes and omits some of them. The V and J calls and clone size come from that table; D and trimming were worked out from the DNA. This sample has around 2.5 million clones; under 95% occur once, and the top ten carry about 0.34%. Study-wide points: The study found roughly 5% of naive CD4 clonotypes shared across several donors. Depth of sequencing was expected to influence donor clonotype sharing.

Germline V gives CDR1 LGHNA, CDR2 YNFKEQ. The CDR3 is made up of 15 amino acids. V shed 3 bases and J 3 bases; nucleotides not matched to a gene: 6. The sample was naive CD4+ T cells from PBMCs. Subset defined: CD45RA+ positively selected. The chain recombines TRBV4-2 with TRBJ2-7, with 9 bases fitting TRBD2. The receptor comes from a man aged 18 to 30 in good health. Some clones in this sample may be carry-over from other donors' samples. CDR3 region: CASSQSGTSNYEQYF. The DNA for the CDR3 is TGTGCCAGCAGCCAGTCCGGGACTAGCAACTACGAGCAGTACTTC.